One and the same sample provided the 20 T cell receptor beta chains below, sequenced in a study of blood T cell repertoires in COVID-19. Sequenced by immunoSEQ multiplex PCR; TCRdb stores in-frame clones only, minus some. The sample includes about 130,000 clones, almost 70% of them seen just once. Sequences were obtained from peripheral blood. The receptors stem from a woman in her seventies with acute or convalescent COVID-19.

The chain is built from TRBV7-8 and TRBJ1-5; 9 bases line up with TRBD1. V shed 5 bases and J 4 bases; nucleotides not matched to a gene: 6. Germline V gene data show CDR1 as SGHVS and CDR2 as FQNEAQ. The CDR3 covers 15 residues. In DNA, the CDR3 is TGTGCCAGCAGCCCTGGCGGACAGGGGAATCAGCCCCAGCATTTT. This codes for CASSPGGQGNQPQHF.

The chain's CDR3 is CASSLGWNTEAFF. DNA of the CDR3: TGCGCCAGCAGCCTTGGCTGGAACACTGAAGCTTTCTTT. The chain links TRBV4-3 to TRBJ1-1, with D uncertain. V lost 4 bases, J lost 1 base, and 7 bases lay in between. The CDR3 runs 13 residues. Germline V CDR1 and CDR2: LGHNA, YSLEER.

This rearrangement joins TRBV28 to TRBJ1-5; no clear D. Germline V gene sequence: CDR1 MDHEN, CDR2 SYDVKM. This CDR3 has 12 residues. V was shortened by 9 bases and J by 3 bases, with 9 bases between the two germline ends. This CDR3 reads CASAGNNQPQHF. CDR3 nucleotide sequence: TGTGCCAGTGCGGGAAACAATCAGCCCCAGCATTTT.

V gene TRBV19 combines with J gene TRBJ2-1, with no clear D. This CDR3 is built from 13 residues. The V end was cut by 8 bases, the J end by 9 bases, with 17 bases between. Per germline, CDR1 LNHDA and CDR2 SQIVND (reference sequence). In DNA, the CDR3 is TGTGCCAGTCAAACCCCACTCCATAGTGAGCAGTTCTTC. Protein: CASQTPLHSEQFF.

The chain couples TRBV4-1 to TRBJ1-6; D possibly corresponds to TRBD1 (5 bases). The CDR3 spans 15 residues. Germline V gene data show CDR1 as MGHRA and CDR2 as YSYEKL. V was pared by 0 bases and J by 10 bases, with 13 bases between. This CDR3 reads CASSQDWGVGSPLHF. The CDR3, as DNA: TGCGCCAGCAGCCAAGATTGGGGGGTGGGATCACCCCTCCACTTT.

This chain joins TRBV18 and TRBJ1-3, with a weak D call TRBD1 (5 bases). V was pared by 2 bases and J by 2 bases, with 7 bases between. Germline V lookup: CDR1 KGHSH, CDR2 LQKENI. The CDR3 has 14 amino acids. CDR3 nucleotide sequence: TGTGCCAGCTCACCATTAGGGGCTGGAAACACCATATATTTT. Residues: CASSPLGAGNTIYF. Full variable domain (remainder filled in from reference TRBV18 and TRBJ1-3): NAGVMQNPRHLVRRRGQEARLRCSPMKGHSHVYWYRQLPEEGLKFMVYLQKENIIDESGMPKERFSAEFPKEGPSILRIQQVVRGDSAAYFCASSPLGAGNTIYFGEGSWLTVV.

CDR3 DNA: TGTGCCAGCTTGTTCTGGGAGTATAATTCACCCCTCCACTTT. Amino acids: CASLFWEYNSPLHF. V and J are TRBV7-8 and TRBJ1-6; D unclear. Trimming pared 8 bases from V and 4 bases from J, leaving 12 bases between. The CDR3 consists of 14 residues. The germline V gene encodes CDR1 SGHVS and CDR2 FQNEAQ. The variable domain in full, with the rest retrieved from reference TRBV7-8 and TRBJ1-6, is GAGVSQSPRYKVAKRGQDVALRCDPISGHVSLFWYQQALGQGPEFLTYFQNEAQLDKSGLPSDRFFAERPEGSVSTLKIQRTQQEDSAVYLCASLFWEYNSPLHFGNGTRLTVT.

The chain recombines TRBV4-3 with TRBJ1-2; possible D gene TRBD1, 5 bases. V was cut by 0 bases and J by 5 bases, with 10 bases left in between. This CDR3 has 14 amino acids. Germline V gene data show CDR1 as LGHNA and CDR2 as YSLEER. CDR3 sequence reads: CASSQDGGGYGYTF. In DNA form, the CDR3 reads TGCGCCAGCAGCCAAGATGGGGGAGGTTATGGCTACACCTTC.

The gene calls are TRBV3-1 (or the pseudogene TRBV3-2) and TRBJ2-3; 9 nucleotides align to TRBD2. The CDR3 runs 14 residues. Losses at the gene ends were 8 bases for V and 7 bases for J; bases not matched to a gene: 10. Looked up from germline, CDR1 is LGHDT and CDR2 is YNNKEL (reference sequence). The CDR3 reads CASRDSGGRNTQYF. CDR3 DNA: TGTGCCAGCCGAGACAGCGGGGGGAGGAATACGCAGTATTTT.

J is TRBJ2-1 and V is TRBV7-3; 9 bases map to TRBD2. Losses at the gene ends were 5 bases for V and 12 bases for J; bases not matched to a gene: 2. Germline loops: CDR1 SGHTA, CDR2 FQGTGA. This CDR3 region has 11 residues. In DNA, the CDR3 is TGTGCCAGCAGCGCGGGACTAGCGCAGTTCTTC. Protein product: CASSAGLAQFF.

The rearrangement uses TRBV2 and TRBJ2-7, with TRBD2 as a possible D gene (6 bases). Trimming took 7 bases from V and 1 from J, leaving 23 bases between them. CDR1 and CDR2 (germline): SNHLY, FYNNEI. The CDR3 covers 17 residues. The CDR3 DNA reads TGTGCCAGCACCGAGGCGCGTCTAGTTGGAGGGTCCTACGAGCAGTACTTC. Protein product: CASTEARLVGGSYEQYF. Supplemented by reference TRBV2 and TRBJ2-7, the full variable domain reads EPEVTQTPSHQVTQMGQEVILRCVPISNHLYFYWYRQILGQKVEFLVSFYNNEISEKSEIFDDQFSVERPDGSNFTLKIRSTKLEDSAMYFCASTEARLVGGSYEQYFGPGTRLTVT.

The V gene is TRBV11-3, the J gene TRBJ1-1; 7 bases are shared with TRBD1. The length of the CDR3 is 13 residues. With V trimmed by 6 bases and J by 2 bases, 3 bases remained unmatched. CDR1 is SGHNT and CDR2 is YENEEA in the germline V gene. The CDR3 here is CASSGQANTEAFF. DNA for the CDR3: TGTGCCAGCAGTGGACAGGCCAACACTGAAGCTTTCTTT.

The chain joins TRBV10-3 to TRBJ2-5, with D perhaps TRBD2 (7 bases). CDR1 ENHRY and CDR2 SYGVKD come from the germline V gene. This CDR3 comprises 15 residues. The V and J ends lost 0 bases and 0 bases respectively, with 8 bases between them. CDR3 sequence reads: CAISESRGHQETQYF. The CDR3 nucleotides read TGTGCCATCAGTGAGTCGCGGGGGCACCAAGAGACCCAGTACTTC.

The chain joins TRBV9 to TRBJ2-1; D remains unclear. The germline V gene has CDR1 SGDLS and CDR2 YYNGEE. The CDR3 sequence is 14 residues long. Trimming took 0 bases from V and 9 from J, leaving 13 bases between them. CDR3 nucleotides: TGTGCCAGCAGCGTAGCTTCAGCAGGTGGTGAGCAGTTCTTC. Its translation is CASSVASAGGEQFF.

This CDR3 reads CASSEQGIDYGYTF. As DNA, the CDR3 is TGTGCCAGCAGTGAACAGGGGATCGACTATGGCTACACCTTC. The rearrangement joins TRBV2 to TRBJ1-2, with D tentatively TRBD1 (6 bases). The CDR3 is 14 amino acids. Germline V lookup: CDR1 SNHLY, CDR2 FYNNEI. The V end lost 2 bases, the J end lost 3 bases, and 10 bases lay between the germline ends. The full variable domain, its missing parts supplied by reference TRBV2 and TRBJ1-2, is EPEVTQTPSHQVTQMGQEVILRCVPISNHLYFYWYRQILGQKVEFLVSFYNNEISEKSEIFDDQFSVERPDGSNFTLKIRSTKLEDSAMYFCASSEQGIDYGYTFGSGTRLTVV.

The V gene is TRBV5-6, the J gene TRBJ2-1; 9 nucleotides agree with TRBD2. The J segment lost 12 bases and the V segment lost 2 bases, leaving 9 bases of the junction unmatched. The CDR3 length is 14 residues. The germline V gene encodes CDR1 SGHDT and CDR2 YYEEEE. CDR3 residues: CASSLFSREGMQFF. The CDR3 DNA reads TGTGCCAGCAGCTTATTTTCGCGGGAGGGTATGCAGTTCTTC.

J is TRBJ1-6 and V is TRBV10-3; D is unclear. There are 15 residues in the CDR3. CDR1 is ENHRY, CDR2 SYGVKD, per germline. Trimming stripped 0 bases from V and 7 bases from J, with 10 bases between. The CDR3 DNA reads TGTGCCATCAGTGAGTCGGTAGCGGTGAATTCACCCCTCCACTTT. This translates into CAISESVAVNSPLHF.

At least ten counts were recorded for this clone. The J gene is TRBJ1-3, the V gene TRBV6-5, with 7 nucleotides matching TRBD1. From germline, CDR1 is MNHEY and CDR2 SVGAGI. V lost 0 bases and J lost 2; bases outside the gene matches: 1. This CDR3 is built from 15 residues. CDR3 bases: TGTGCCAGCAGTTACTCGACAGGGACTGGAAACACCATATATTTT. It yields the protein CASSYSTGTGNTIYF.

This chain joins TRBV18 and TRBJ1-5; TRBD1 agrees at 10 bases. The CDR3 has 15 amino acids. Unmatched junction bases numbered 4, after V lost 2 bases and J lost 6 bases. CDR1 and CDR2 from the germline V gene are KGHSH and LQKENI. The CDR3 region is CASSPGTGVVQPQHF. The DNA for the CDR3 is TGTGCCAGCTCACCAGGGACAGGGGTAGTTCAGCCCCAGCATTTT.

The CDR3, as DNA: TGTGCCAGCAGCTTGTGGCGGGAGGGCAGCGAGCAGTACTTC. It codes for CASSLWREGSEQYF. This chain uses TRBV5-8 with TRBJ2-7; 9 bases agree with TRBD2. Per the germline V gene, CDR1 is SGHTS and CDR2 is YDEGEE. The CDR3 contains 14 residues. V was clipped by 1 base and J by 6 bases; unmatched bases: 5.